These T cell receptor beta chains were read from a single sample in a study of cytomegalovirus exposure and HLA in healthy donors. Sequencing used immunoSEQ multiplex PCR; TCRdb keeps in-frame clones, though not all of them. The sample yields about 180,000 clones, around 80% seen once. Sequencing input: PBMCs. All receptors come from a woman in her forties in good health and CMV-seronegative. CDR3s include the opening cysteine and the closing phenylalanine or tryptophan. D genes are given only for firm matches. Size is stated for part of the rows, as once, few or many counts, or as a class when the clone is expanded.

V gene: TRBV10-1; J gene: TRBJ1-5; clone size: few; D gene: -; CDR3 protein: CASSDSFSNQPQHF; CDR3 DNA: TGCGCCAGCAGTGATTCCTTTAGCAATCAGCCCCAGCATTTT
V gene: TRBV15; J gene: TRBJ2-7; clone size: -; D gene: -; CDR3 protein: CATSTGLQTYEQYF; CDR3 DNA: TGTGCCACCAGCACGGGACTCCAAACCTACGAGCAGTACTTC
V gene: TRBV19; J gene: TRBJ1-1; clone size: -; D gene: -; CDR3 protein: CASTKTRNTEAFF; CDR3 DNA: TGTGCCAGTACGAAAACTCGGAACACTGAAGCTTTCTTT
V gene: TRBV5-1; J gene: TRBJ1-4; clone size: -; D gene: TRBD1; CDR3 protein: CASSWGSTGNNEKLFF; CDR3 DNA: TGCGCCAGCAGCTGGGGGTCGACAGGGAATAATGAAAAACTGTTTTTT
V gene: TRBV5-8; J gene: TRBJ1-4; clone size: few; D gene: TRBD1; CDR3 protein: CASIPTGGGNEKLFF; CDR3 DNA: TGTGCCAGCATACCTACAGGGGGAGGAAATGAAAAACTGTTTTTT
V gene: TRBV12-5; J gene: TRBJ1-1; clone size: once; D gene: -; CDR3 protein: CASGLGGITEAFF; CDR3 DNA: TGTGCTAGTGGTTTGGGGGGCATCACTGAAGCTTTCTTT
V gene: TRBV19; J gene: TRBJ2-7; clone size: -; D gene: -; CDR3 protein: CASSLTQHSYEQYF; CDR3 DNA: TGTGCCAGTAGTTTGACTCAACACTCCTACGAGCAGTACTTC
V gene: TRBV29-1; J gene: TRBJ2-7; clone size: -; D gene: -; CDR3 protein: CSVPWTEGEQYF; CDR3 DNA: TGCAGCGTTCCCTGGACAGAGGGCGAGCAGTACTTC
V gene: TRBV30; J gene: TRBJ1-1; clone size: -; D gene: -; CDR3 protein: CAWSRGREWAFF; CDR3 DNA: TGTGCCTGGAGTAGGGGCCGTGAATGGGCTTTCTTT
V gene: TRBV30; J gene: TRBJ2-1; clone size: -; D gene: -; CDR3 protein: CAWSGLPRNNEQFF; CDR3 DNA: TGTGCCTGGAGTGGACTCCCTCGGAACAATGAGCAGTTCTTC